There are many counts of the clone carrying this TCR beta chain. What it recognizes is unknown. Time point in this sample: sample taken at primary tumor resection. Whole RNA was taken from tumor, nontumor lung or frozen PBMC; it was then sequenced unsorted. Donation came from some 72 patients with untreated early-stage non-small cell lung cancer. Every TCR cDNA molecule carried a tag that served as a unique molecular identifier. TCRdb reanalysed the 5' RACE reads using MiXCR and keeps one entry per CDR3 protein. The table records some 21,000 distinct CDR3 sequences, roughly 4.2% of them present only once. The data stem from a study of spatial heterogeneity in lung cancer. Study overall: Sequence detection consistently recorded a greater number of beta-chain than alpha-chain sequences.

Looked up from germline, CDR1 is SGDLS and CDR2 is YYNGEE. This CDR3 is 14 amino acids long. Trimming stripped 0 bases from V and 5 bases from J, with 11 bases between. Study-wide points: Circulating ubiquitous expanded tumor TCRs were observed more frequently at resection than at follow-up.

The input for sequencing was PBMCs, taken at surgery. The rearrangement links TRBV9 to TRBJ2-5; either TRBD1 or TRBD2 may supply D (5 bases each). The receptor was derived from a male donor with early-stage non-small cell lung cancer. The CDR3 DNA reads TGTGCCAGCAGCGTAGGAGGGGCGCAGGAGACCCAGTACTTC. It translates to CASSVGGAQETQYF.